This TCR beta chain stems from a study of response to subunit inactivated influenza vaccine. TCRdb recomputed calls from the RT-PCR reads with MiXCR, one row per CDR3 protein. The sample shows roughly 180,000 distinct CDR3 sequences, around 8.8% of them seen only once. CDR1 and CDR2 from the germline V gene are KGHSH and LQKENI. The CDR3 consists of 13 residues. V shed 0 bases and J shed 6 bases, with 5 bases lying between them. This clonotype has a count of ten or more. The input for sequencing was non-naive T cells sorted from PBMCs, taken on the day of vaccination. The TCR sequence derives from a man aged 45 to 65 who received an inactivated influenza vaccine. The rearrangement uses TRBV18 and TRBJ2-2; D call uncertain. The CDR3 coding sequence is TGTGCCAGCTCACCACCGGGGTCCGGGGAGCTGTTTTTT. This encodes CASSPPGSGELFF.